The rows below give T cell receptor beta chains drawn from one sample of a study of T cell responses to AZD1222 COVID-19 vaccine. This table comes from immunoSEQ multiplex PCR, and its TCRdb copy is limited to in-frame clones, with some not included. The sample shows about 93,000 clones, under 90% of them seen only once. The sequencing here drew on peripheral blood, taken on day 0 of MenACWY control vaccination. These TCRs come from an adult in good health. Both conserved end residues are part of each CDR3. Fields, in order: J gene, V gene, CDR3 length, CDR3 protein.

j_call: TRBJ1-2; v_call: TRBV5-1; cdr3_length: 13; cdr3_aa: CASSPTGVGGYTF
j_call: TRBJ2-7; v_call: TRBV15; cdr3_length: 15; cdr3_aa: CATSRDWSANYEQYF
j_call: TRBJ2-3; v_call: TRBV24-1; cdr3_length: 13; cdr3_aa: CATSDLTVDTQYF
j_call: TRBJ1-6; v_call: TRBV19; cdr3_length: 14; cdr3_aa: CASSSSRGGAPLHF
j_call: TRBJ1-5; v_call: TRBV6-5; cdr3_length: 14; cdr3_aa: CASNPTGSNQPQHF
j_call: TRBJ2-7; v_call: TRBV7-8; cdr3_length: 14; cdr3_aa: CASSLGTGNYEQYF
j_call: TRBJ2-3; v_call: TRBV5-1; cdr3_length: 17; cdr3_aa: CASSPGLAGGTTDTQYF
j_call: TRBJ1-2; v_call: TRBV10-3; cdr3_length: 16; cdr3_aa: CAISPTTPGTDYGYTF
j_call: TRBJ2-1; v_call: TRBV7-9; cdr3_length: 16; cdr3_aa: CASSYPQQTGGNEQFF
j_call: TRBJ2-1; v_call: TRBV28; cdr3_length: 16; cdr3_aa: CASSLFGQASYNEQFF
j_call: TRBJ2-2; v_call: TRBV19; cdr3_length: 16; cdr3_aa: CASSILQGLGTGELFF
j_call: TRBJ2-7; v_call: TRBV16; cdr3_length: 12; cdr3_aa: CASSQSGYEQYF
j_call: TRBJ2-3; v_call: TRBV5-4; cdr3_length: 17; cdr3_aa: CASSLGTSGGVTDTQYF
j_call: TRBJ1-5; v_call: TRBV5-1; cdr3_length: 13; cdr3_aa: CASSLVPGQPQHF
j_call: TRBJ1-1; v_call: TRBV7-9; cdr3_length: 13; cdr3_aa: CASTQGIRTEAFF
j_call: TRBJ1-3; v_call: TRBV4-1; cdr3_length: 15; cdr3_aa: CASSPADLSGNTIYF
j_call: TRBJ1-1; v_call: TRBV6-2/TRBV6-3; cdr3_length: 18; cdr3_aa: CASSSREWTATMNTEAFF
j_call: TRBJ2-7; v_call: TRBV5-1; cdr3_length: 15; cdr3_aa: CASSLWAGREYEQYF
j_call: TRBJ2-1; v_call: TRBV14; cdr3_length: 14; cdr3_aa: CASSQGASHNEQFF
j_call: TRBJ2-2; v_call: TRBV4-2; cdr3_length: 15; cdr3_aa: CASRLQGGNTGELFF
j_call: TRBJ2-7; v_call: TRBV7-2; cdr3_length: 16; cdr3_aa: CASSLDPRGGFYEQYF
j_call: TRBJ1-3; v_call: TRBV7-9; cdr3_length: 14; cdr3_aa: CASSLGSSGNTIYF
j_call: TRBJ1-2; v_call: TRBV7-2; cdr3_length: 12; cdr3_aa: CASSLELGFYTF
j_call: TRBJ2-3; v_call: TRBV24-1; cdr3_length: 15; cdr3_aa: CATGFQGFSTDTQYF
j_call: TRBJ2-2; v_call: TRBV7-3; cdr3_length: 17; cdr3_aa: CASSQGASLVRDGELFF
j_call: TRBJ1-5; v_call: TRBV27; cdr3_length: 9; cdr3_aa: CASTKQPHF
j_call: TRBJ2-3; v_call: TRBV24-1; cdr3_length: 12; cdr3_aa: CATSSRTDTQYF
j_call: TRBJ2-3; v_call: TRBV3-1/TRBV3-2; cdr3_length: 24; cdr3_aa: CASSQELGQGPPGRIGYITDTQYF
j_call: TRBJ1-6; v_call: TRBV27; cdr3_length: 15; cdr3_aa: CASSLYTGSNSPLHF
j_call: TRBJ1-2; v_call: TRBV6-5; cdr3_length: 11; cdr3_aa: CASSWGYGYTF
j_call: TRBJ1-1; v_call: TRBV19; cdr3_length: 16; cdr3_aa: CASSRGTGGFNTEAFF
j_call: TRBJ1-2; v_call: TRBV19; cdr3_length: 14; cdr3_aa: CASSTGTANYGYTF
j_call: TRBJ1-2; v_call: TRBV9; cdr3_length: 13; cdr3_aa: CASSGQGYYGYTF
j_call: TRBJ1-3; v_call: TRBV19; cdr3_length: 14; cdr3_aa: CASKVSEPGNTIYF
j_call: TRBJ1-3; v_call: TRBV5-1; cdr3_length: 16; cdr3_aa: CASSLTGPAAGNTIYF